This is a list of T cell receptor beta chains from one sample in a study of regulatory T cells in long-lasting Graves disease. In TCRdb, the multiplex PCR reads were re-called with MiXCR into one record per CDR3 protein. The sample contains roughly 500,000 distinct CDR3 sequences, less than 25% of which appear only once. Material: peripheral blood mononuclear cells (PBMCs), obtained when the disease was refractory, from a patient treated with antithyroid drugs. These receptors were collected from a female donor with Graves disease. CDR3s include the opening cysteine and the closing phenylalanine or tryptophan. The D gene is left open where the match is weak. Clone size is shown for a subset of rows, as once, few, many or a class of expanded clone.

CASSPGTGGETQYF TGTGCCAGCAGCCCCGGGACAGGGGGTGAGACCCAGTACTTC TRBD1 TRBV3-1 few TRBJ2-5
CAWSVRNRNQPQHF TGTGCCTGGAGTGTACGGAACCGCAATCAGCCCCAGCATTTT NA TRBV30 few TRBJ1-5
CASSSIPGEAFF TGTGCCAGCAGTTCCATTCCGGGGGAAGCTTTCTTT NA TRBV12-3/TRBV12-4 many TRBJ1-1
CSARGTAEGEKLFF TGCAGTGCTAGAGGTACAGCAGAAGGGGAAAAACTGTTTTTT NA TRBV20-1 NA TRBJ1-4
CASTPPLTGEQYF TGTGCCAGCACCCCTCCCCTCACGGGAGAGCAGTACTTC NA TRBV7-9 many TRBJ2-7
CASSPPGLQYYEQYF TGTGCCAGCAGCCCACCGGGACTGCAATACTACGAGCAGTACTTC NA TRBV27 NA TRBJ2-7
CASSRNNLNTEAFF TGTGCCAGCAGTCGGAATAATCTGAACACTGAAGCTTTCTTT NA TRBV6-1 many TRBJ1-1
CASSRGQGLDYEQYF TGCGCCAGCAGCAGGGGACAGGGACTAGATTACGAGCAGTACTTC NA TRBV5-1 NA TRBJ2-7
CASSHPGQGEKLFF TGCGCCAGCAGCCATCCAGGACAGGGTGAAAAACTGTTTTTT TRBD1 TRBV4-1 NA TRBJ1-4
CATSRRERTYEQYF TGTGCCACCAGCAGACGGGAAAGGACCTACGAGCAGTACTTC NA TRBV15 NA TRBJ2-7
CSAISGGLAGGGETQYF TGCAGTGCTATATCCGGGGGACTAGCGGGAGGCGGAGAGACCCAGTACTTC TRBD2 TRBV20-1 many TRBJ2-5
CASSYSLSSGDPEKLFF TGTGCCAGCAGTTACTCCCTTTCTTCGGGAGACCCTGAAAAACTGTTTTTT NA TRBV6-2/TRBV6-3 NA TRBJ1-4
CASTYPSTDSYEQYF TGTGCCAGCACCTACCCCTCGACGGACTCCTACGAGCAGTACTTC NA TRBV28 many TRBJ2-7
CAWKTTGVRQPQHF TGTGCCTGGAAGACCACAGGGGTGAGACAGCCCCAGCATTTT TRBD1 TRBV30 many TRBJ1-5
CSVDFQGRGQTEAFF TGCAGCGTTGATTTCCAGGGACGAGGACAGACTGAAGCTTTCTTT NA TRBV29-1 few TRBJ1-1
CSAERGASEAFF TGCAGCGCCGAGAGGGGGGCTTCTGAAGCTTTCTTT NA TRBV29-1 NA TRBJ1-1
CASSLEVGIGTEAFF TGCGCCAGCAGCTTGGAGGTAGGGATTGGCACTGAAGCTTTCTTT NA TRBV5-1 few TRBJ1-1
CASSWGGSDTEAFF TGTGCCAGCAGTTGGGGGGGCTCGGACACTGAAGCTTTCTTT NA TRBV6-5 many TRBJ1-1
CASSIMGAFF TGTGCCAGCAGCATCATGGGGGCTTTCTTT NA TRBV5-8 NA TRBJ1-1
CASSLKGPSYEQYF TGCGCCAGCAGCTTGAAAGGACCGAGCTACGAGCAGTACTTC NA TRBV5-1 many TRBJ2-7
CASSSPGVAGTYNEQFF TGTGCCAGCAGTTCCCCGGGGGTAGCAGGCACCTACAATGAGCAGTTCTTC NA TRBV28 NA TRBJ2-1
CASSSKLGSNQPQHF TGTGCCAGCAGTTCCAAGCTGGGGAGCAATCAGCCCCAGCATTTT NA TRBV6-2/TRBV6-3 few TRBJ1-5
CASSFRDLTSSYEQYF TGCGCCAGCAGCTTCCGGGACCTAACAAGCTCCTACGAGCAGTACTTC NA TRBV5-1 few TRBJ2-7
CASSYEQGRQYF TGTGCCAGCAGTTACGAACAGGGTCGCCAGTACTTC NA TRBV6-2/TRBV6-3 few TRBJ2-5
CASRGAPYNEQFF TGTGCCAGCAGAGGAGCGCCATACAATGAGCAGTTCTTC NA TRBV28 NA TRBJ2-1
CASSFTGITDTQYF TGTGCCAGCAGCTTCACAGGGATCACAGATACGCAGTATTTT NA TRBV5-8 NA TRBJ2-3
CASSFSPANTGELFF TGTGCCAGCAGCTTCTCTCCCGCGAACACCGGGGAGCTGTTTTTT NA TRBV7-9 NA TRBJ2-2
CASRGTTDTQYF TGTGCCAGCAGAGGAACCACAGATACGCAGTATTTT NA TRBV2 NA TRBJ2-3
CASSPFQGRTYEQYF TGTGCCAGCAGCCCATTTCAGGGACGGACCTACGAGCAGTACTTC NA TRBV7-6 few TRBJ2-7
CASKVGGLTTTEAFF TGTGCCAGCAAAGTGGGAGGGCTAACGACCACTGAAGCTTTCTTT NA TRBV5-4 NA TRBJ1-1
CASRKSLLNSPLHF TGTGCCAGCAGAAAAAGTCTGTTAAATTCACCCCTCCACTTT NA TRBV7-2 few TRBJ1-6
CASSAGTHLKLFF TGCGCCAGCAGCGCCGGGACCCATCTTAAACTGTTTTTT NA TRBV5-1 few TRBJ1-4
CVTSRDGDSYEQYF TGTGTCACCAGCCGGGACGGGGATTCCTACGAGCAGTACTTC NA TRBV15 NA TRBJ2-7
CSAPRLADQETQYF TGCAGTGCTCCCCGACTAGCGGACCAAGAGACCCAGTACTTC TRBD2 TRBV20-1 many TRBJ2-5
CASRPTSGRTSTGELFF TGTGCCAGCAGGCCTACTAGCGGGAGGACTAGTACCGGGGAGCTGTTTTTT TRBD2 TRBV3-1 many TRBJ2-2
CASSDGREIGELFF TGTGCCAGCAGTGATGGCAGGGAGATCGGGGAGCTGTTTTTT NA TRBV2 many TRBJ2-2
CSAGSLGGARETQYF TGCAGTGCTGGGTCCCTAGGGGGGGCGCGGGAGACCCAGTACTTC NA TRBV20-1 many TRBJ2-5
CASSLPGETEAFF TGTGCCAGCAGCTTGCCGGGGGAGACTGAAGCTTTCTTT NA TRBV7-2 NA TRBJ1-1
CATSDLTPELFF TGTGCCACCAGTGATTTAACCCCCGAGCTGTTTTTT NA TRBV24-1 many TRBJ2-2
CASSLSSLQQFF TGTGCCAGCAGCTTATCTAGCCTTCAGCAGTTCTTC NA TRBV11-2 few TRBJ2-1
CASVGQDYEQYF TGTGCCAGCGTCGGACAGGACTACGAGCAGTACTTC TRBD1 TRBV12-3/TRBV12-4 few TRBJ2-7
CASSPKFRTGDGYTF TGTGCCAGCAGTCCCAAATTTAGGACAGGGGACGGCTACACCTTC TRBD1 TRBV28 many TRBJ1-2
CASSPGGGTQYF TGTGCCAGCAGCCCCGGTGGGGGGACGCAGTACTTC NA TRBV18 many TRBJ2-7
CASSPYGQGHYGYTF TGTGCCAGCAGCCCATACGGACAGGGCCACTATGGCTACACCTTC TRBD1 TRBV5-6 few TRBJ1-2
CASSLAGRGMQYF TGTGCCAGCAGCTTAGCGGGGCGGGGGATGCAGTACTTC TRBD2 TRBV11-2 many TRBJ2-7
CASSSGPRTEAFF TGTGCCAGCAGTTCGGGGCCGCGCACTGAAGCTTTCTTT NA TRBV2 many TRBJ1-1
CASSRERSYEQYF TGTGCCAGCAGTCGCGAGCGGTCCTACGAGCAGTACTTC NA TRBV12-3/TRBV12-4 few TRBJ2-7
CASSQAGLGEAFF TGTGCCAGCAGCCAAGCGGGGCTTGGTGAAGCTTTCTTT NA TRBV14 NA TRBJ1-1
CASSQATLVYSSPLHF TGTGCCAGCAGCCAAGCGACTCTTGTGTATTCCAGTCCCCTCCACTTT NA TRBV14 NA TRBJ1-6